The 14 T cell receptor beta chains given below trace back to one sample, sequenced in a study of T-cell reconstitution after alpha-beta-depleted transplantation in children. The TCRbeta library incorporated unique molecular identifiers. MiXCR, applied by TCRdb to the PCR reads, yields one record per CDR3 protein. The table records 550,000 to 800,000 distinct CDR3 sequences, over 10% of them present only once. The sequencing here drew on PBMCs, taken before TCRalphabeta/CD19-depleted stem cell transplant. The receptors shown here come from a girl aged 2-10 years with congenital amegakaryocytic thrombocytopenia, due to receive a stem cell transplant.

This clonotype was counted between two and nine times. The rearrangement joins TRBV5-1 to TRBJ2-7, with TRBD2 matching 7 bases. Per the germline V gene, CDR1 is SGHRS and CDR2 is YFSETQ. The trim removed 4 bases at V and 1 base at J, leaving 5 bases unmatched. The CDR3 length is 14 residues. The CDR3, as DNA: TGCGCCAGCAGCGGGGGGGACTGGTCCTACGAGCAGTACTTC. Protein product: CASSGGDWSYEQYF.

A few counts support this clonotype. The chain combines TRBV21-1 with TRBJ1-2; the table's D call TRBD1 went unverified against the DNA. TRBV21-1 is listed as a pseudogene. The CDR3 length is 15 residues. CDR3 bases: TGTGCCAGCAGCAAGACAGACAGATCAAACTATGGCTACACCTTC. This gives the protein CASSKTDRSNYGYTF.

This clonotype was found many times. This rearrangement joins TRBV29-1 to TRBJ2-1, with 8 bases matching TRBD2. V shed 4 bases and J 7 bases; nucleotides not matched to a gene: 9. The length of the CDR3 is 14 residues. Germline V gene sequence: CDR1 SQVTM, CDR2 ANQGSEA. The CDR3 loop reads CSVVNQAGVNEQFF. CDR3 in DNA: TGCAGCGTTGTTAACCAAGCGGGAGTGAATGAGCAGTTCTTC.

This clonotype was detected only a few times. The rearrangement links TRBV14 to TRBJ2-7, with a weak D call TRBD1 (6 bases). CDR3 length: 15 residues. Deletions cut 6 bases from V and 1 base from J, with 16 bases between. CDR1 SGHDN and CDR2 FVKESK come from the germline V gene. Written as DNA, the CDR3 is TGTGCCAGCAGTCTTCAGGGACACCGATCCTACGAGCAGTACTTC. Residues: CASSLQGHRSYEQYF.

V and J are TRBV5-1 and TRBJ2-1; no clear D. The length of the CDR3 is 12 residues. CDR1 SGHRS and CDR2 YFSETQ come from the germline V gene. Trimming pared 4 bases from V and 8 bases from J, leaving 10 bases between. The DNA of the CDR3 is TGCGCCAGCAGCGTTGACTCCTATGAGCAGTTCTTC. Amino acid sequence: CASSVDSYEQFF.

In this sample, this clonotype turned up a few times. The chain carries TRBV4-1 and TRBJ2-3; 7 bases match TRBD2. The CDR3 is made up of 17 amino acids. Germline CDR1 is MGHRA and CDR2 is YSYEKL. V lost 1 base to trimming and J lost 5 bases; unmatched junction nucleotides: 12. The chain's CDR3 is CASSQAEVAGVGDTQYF. DNA for the CDR3: TGCGCCAGCAGCCAAGCGGAGGTCGCGGGAGTAGGAGATACGCAGTATTTT.

J is TRBJ1-5 and V is TRBV4-1; D gene unclear. Germline CDR1 MGHRA, CDR2 YSYEKL. The CDR3 extends over 15 amino acids. With 0 bases removed from V and 2 bases from J, the gap between germline ends came to 8 bases. The CDR3 loop is CASSQEPAGNQPQHF. The DNA of the CDR3 is TGCGCCAGCAGCCAAGAGCCAGCGGGCAATCAGCCCCAGCATTTT.

Turning to this clonotype: The junction does not match germline at one end; this may be a read error. The chain is built from TRBV27 and TRBJ2-6, with D maybe TRBD1 (5 bases). Germline-derived CDR1 and CDR2 are MNHEY and SMNVEV (reference sequence). CDR3 length: 17 residues. The CDR3 nucleotides read TGTGCCAGCAGTTTTGCAGGTAGCCCCTCTGGGGCCAACGTCGTGACTTTC. As protein: CASSFAGSPSGANVVTF.

The chain couples TRBV14 to TRBJ2-2; 9 positions match TRBD1. J was trimmed by 6 bases and V by 3 bases; bases with no gene match: 5. This CDR3 comprises 15 residues. Germline V lookup: CDR1 SGHDN, CDR2 FVKESK. The CDR3 spells CASSHTGTGSGELFF. The DNA for the CDR3 is TGTGCCAGCAGCCACACCGGGACAGGGTCCGGGGAGCTGTTTTTT. The full variable domain, its missing parts supplied by reference TRBV14 and TRBJ2-2, is EAGVTQFPSHSVIEKGQTVTLRCDPISGHDNLYWYRRVMGKEIKFLLHFVKESKQDESGMPNNRFLAERTGGTYSTLKVQPAELEDSGVYFCASSHTGTGSGELFFGEGSRLTVL.

In nucleotides, the CDR3 is TGCGCCAGCAGCTTGGAGGCGAGAACTAGCACAGATACGCAGTATTTT. Residues: CASSLEARTSTDTQYF. V gene TRBV5-1 combines with J gene TRBJ2-3; D remains unclear. From germline, CDR1 is SGHRS and CDR2 YFSETQ. The CDR3 is 16 residues long. Trimming shortened V by 0 bases and J by 0 bases, and 11 bases separated the two germline ends.

This clonotype was counted ten times or more. The rearrangement links TRBV3-1 to TRBJ2-2, with D maybe TRBD1 (5 bases). Germline CDR1 reads LGHDT; CDR2 reads YNNKEL (reference sequence). CDR3 length: 15 residues. Trimming left V 4 bases short and J 0 bases short, with 9 bases between. This CDR3 is CASSPRQSNTGELFF. The CDR3 DNA reads TGTGCCAGCAGCCCGAGACAGTCGAACACCGGGGAGCTGTTTTTT. The full variable domain, with the rest looked up from reference TRBV3-1 and TRBJ2-2, is DTAVSQTPKYLVTQMGNDKSIKCEQNLGHDTMYWYKQDSKKFLKIMFSYNNKELIINETVPNRFSPKSPDKAHLNLHINSLELGDSAVYFCASSPRQSNTGELFFGEGSRLTVL.

The chain links TRBV2 to TRBJ2-1; 9 nucleotides match TRBD2. V shed 5 bases, J shed 2 bases, and the junction held 7 bases outside the gene matches. CDR1 and CDR2 (germline): SNHLY, FYNNEI. CDR3 size: 16 residues. CDR3 DNA: TGTGCCAGCAGTCCTGGGGCGGGGGGGACCTACAATGAGCAGTTCTTC. Translated, it gives CASSPGAGGTYNEQFF.

This clonotype was observed a handful of times. The chain combines TRBV5-1 with TRBJ2-7; TRBD1 matches 9 bases. Germline CDR1 and CDR2: SGHRS and YFSETQ. CDR3 length: 16 residues. The trim removed 4 bases at V and 3 bases at J, leaving 11 bases unmatched. The CDR3 DNA reads TGCGCCAGCAGCCCCGCAACCGGGACAGGGTACTACGAGCAGTACTTC. The encoded protein is CASSPATGTGYYEQYF.

The chain uses TRBV3-1 and TRBJ2-5, with 12 bases lining up with TRBD2. The germline gives CDR1 LGHDT, CDR2 YNNKEL (reference sequence). The CDR3 covers 16 residues. Losses at the gene ends were 1 base for V and 5 bases for J; bases not matched to a gene: 5. CDR3: CASSQATSGSRETQYF. The CDR3 DNA sequence: TGTGCCAGCAGCCAAGCGACTAGCGGGAGCCGCGAGACCCAGTACTTC.